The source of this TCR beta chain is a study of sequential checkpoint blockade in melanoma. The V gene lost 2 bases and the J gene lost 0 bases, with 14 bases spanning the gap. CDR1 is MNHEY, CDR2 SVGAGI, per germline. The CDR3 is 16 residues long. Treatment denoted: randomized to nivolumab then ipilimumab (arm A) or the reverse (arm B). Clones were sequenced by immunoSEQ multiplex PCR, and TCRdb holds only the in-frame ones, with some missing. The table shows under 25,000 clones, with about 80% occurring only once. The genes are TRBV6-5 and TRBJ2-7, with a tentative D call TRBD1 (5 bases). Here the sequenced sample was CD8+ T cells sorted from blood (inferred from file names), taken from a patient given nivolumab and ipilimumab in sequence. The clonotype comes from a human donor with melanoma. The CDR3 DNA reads TGTGCCAGCAGTTACGGTGTACAGGAGATCTCCTACGAGCAGTACTTC. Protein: CASSYGVQEISYEQYF.